Shown below are 11 T cell receptor beta chains from a single sample sequenced in a study of molecular identifiers for immune sequencing clone quantification. MiXCR, applied by TCRdb to the PCR reads, yields one record per CDR3 protein. Of 300,000 to 350,000 distinct CDR3 sequences in the sample, about 20% were seen once. The sequencing input was naive CD8+ T cells from blood, with Jurkat cell RNA spiked in. Subset reported: FACS-sorted CD8+CD4-CCR7+CD45RA+ naive T cells. These receptors originate from a human donor in good health. Some libraries in this study had Jurkat cell RNA spiked in.

As concerns this clonotype: A read error may explain this, as a much larger clone is one base away. The rearrangement uses TRBV28 and TRBJ1-5; D not certain. The CDR3 is 14 residues long. Germline CDR1 MDHEN, CDR2 SYDVKM. V was shortened by 10 bases and J by 7 bases, with 20 bases between the two germline ends. Written as DNA, the CDR3 is TGTGCCATCGGCTGGGAATTCTCGCGCCAGCCCCAGCATTTT. This gives the protein CAIGWEFSRQPQHF. The full variable domain, in which reference TRBV28 and TRBJ1-5 provide the parts outside the CDR3, is DVKVTQSSRYLVKRTGEKVFLECVQDMDHENMFWYRQDPGLGLRLIYFSYDVKMKEKGDIPEGYSVSREKKERFSLILESASTNQTSMYLCAIGWEFSRQPQHFGDGTRLSIL.

This clonotype has only a few counts. The rearrangement uses TRBV7-9 and TRBJ1-2; perhaps TRBD1 as D (5 bases). The germline V and J ends were trimmed by 4 bases and 3 bases, with 18 bases remaining between them. This CDR3 has 16 amino acids. Germline V lookup: CDR1 SEHNR, CDR2 FQNEAQ (reference sequence). CDR3 sequence reads: CASSSGSIGRDYGYTF. In DNA, the CDR3 is TGTGCCAGCAGCTCTGGGTCAATAGGCAGGGACTATGGCTACACCTTC.

This clonotype was counted many times. This sequence joins TRBV21-1 and TRBJ2-3. TRBV21-1 is described as a pseudogene. This CDR3 spans 15 amino acids. The CDR3 sequence: CASSRPAVNPDTQYF. The CDR3 bases are TGTGCCAGCAGCAGACCAGCCGTCAATCCAGATACGCAGTATTTT.

Remarks on this clonotype: The junction departs from the called germline gene at one end, perhaps through a read error. The rearrangement joins TRBV20-1 to TRBJ2-3; 11 bases agree with TRBD1. The germline V gene has CDR1 DFQATT and CDR2 SNEGSKA (reference sequence). CDR3 length: 17 residues. This chain's CDR3 is CSAAGSFWTGGTDTRYF. CDR3 nucleotides: TGCAGTGCTGCAGGGTCGTTCTGGACAGGGGGCACAGATACGCGGTATTTT.

Notes on this clonotype: A single base separates this from a much larger clone, so it may be a read error. The V gene is TRBV11-2, the J gene TRBJ1-1, with D uncertain. Germline lookup yields CDR1 SGHAT and CDR2 FQNNGV. The CDR3 is 13 amino acids. The DNA for the CDR3 is TGTGGCAGCACGCCCCTTCTGTGGACTGAAGCTTTCTTT. It translates to CGSTPLLWTEAFF. Full variable domain (missing parts from reference TRBV11-2 and TRBJ1-1): EAGVAQSPRYKIIEKRQSVAFWCNPISGHATLYWYQQILGQGPKLLIQFQNNGVVDDSQLPKDRFSAERLKGVDSTLKIQPAKLEDSAVYLCGSTPLLWTEAFFGQGTRLTVV.

Many counts were recorded for this clonotype. The V and J genes are TRBV20-1 and TRBJ1-2, with 7 bases fitting TRBD1. This CDR3 comprises 13 residues. Germline values: CDR1 DFQATT, CDR2 SNEGSKA (reference sequence). V lost 5 bases, J lost 4 bases, and 7 bases stayed unmatched. Here the CDR3 reads CSAPGQAVYGYTF. The CDR3 nucleotides read TGCAGTGCTCCCGGACAGGCCGTCTATGGCTACACCTTC.

This clonotype was detected once. One base away lies a much larger clone, so this may be a sequencing read error. The chain carries TRBV7-9 and TRBJ1-1; possible D gene TRBD1, 5 bases. CDR1 is SEHNR, CDR2 FQNEAQ, per germline (reference sequence). The CDR3 runs 14 residues. DNA for the CDR3: TGTGCCAGCAGCTACGACAGATCGAACACTGAAGTTTTCTTT. It codes for CASSYDRSNTEVFF.

Many counts were recorded for this clonotype. The V call is TRBV29-1, the J call TRBJ2-1; 13 bases are shared with TRBD2. The CDR3 runs 15 residues. V shed 6 bases and J 7 bases; nucleotides not matched to a gene: 9. The V gene's germline CDR1 is SQVTM and CDR2 ANQGSEA. The CDR3 DNA reads TGCAGCGTGAAGGGACTAGCGGGATATAGTAATGAGCAGTTCTTC. Translated: CSVKGLAGYSNEQFF.

This clonotype was seen ten or more times. The chain employs TRBV7-9 and TRBJ2-7; 7 bases are a match to TRBD2. Germline V gives CDR1 SEHNR, CDR2 FQNEAQ (reference sequence). The trim removed 5 bases at V and 4 bases at J, leaving 11 bases unmatched. The CDR3 sequence is 15 residues long. The CDR3 coding sequence is TGTGCCAGCAGCCCCACGGGCGGGGGTAGGTACGAGCAGTACTTC. Protein product: CASSPTGGGRYEQYF.

In its sample, this clonotype was seen many times. In DNA form, the CDR3 reads TGCGCCAGCAGCCAAGATGCTTCGGGGTACGAGCAGTACTTC. It specifies CASSQDASGYEQYF. The chain combines TRBV4-3 with TRBJ2-7; TRBD2 is a possible D gene (5 bases). Germline V gene lookup returns CDR1 LGHNA and CDR2 YSLEER. This CDR3 spans 14 amino acids. V gave up 0 bases and J gave up 4 bases, with 10 bases separating them.

This clonotype was observed at least ten times. The chain is built from TRBV6-2 or TRBV6-3 and TRBJ1-5; D not certain. Germline V gene sequence: CDR1 MNHEY, CDR2 SVGEGT. The CDR3 sequence is 14 residues long. With 7 bases removed from V and 8 bases from J, the gap between germline ends came to 18 bases. CDR3 protein: CASKKGPSREPQHF. The CDR3 nucleotides read TGTGCCAGCAAAAAAGGCCCGTCACGGGAGCCCCAGCATTTT.